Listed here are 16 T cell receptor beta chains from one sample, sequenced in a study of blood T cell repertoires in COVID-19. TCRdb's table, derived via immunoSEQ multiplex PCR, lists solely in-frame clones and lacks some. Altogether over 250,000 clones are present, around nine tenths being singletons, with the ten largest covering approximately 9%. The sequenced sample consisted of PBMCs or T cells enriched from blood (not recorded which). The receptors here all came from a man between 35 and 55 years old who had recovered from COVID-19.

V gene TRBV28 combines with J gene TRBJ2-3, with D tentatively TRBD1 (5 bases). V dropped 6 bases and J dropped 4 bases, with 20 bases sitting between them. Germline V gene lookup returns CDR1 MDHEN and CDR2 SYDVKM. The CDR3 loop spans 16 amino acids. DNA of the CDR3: TGTGCCAGCAGCTCCCCCGGCGGAGCCAGGGCAGATACGCAGTATTTT. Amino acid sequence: CASSSPGGARADTQYF.

DNA for the CDR3: TGTGCCAGCAGCCAAAACAGGGTTCGCGATGAGCAGTTCTTC. Translation: CASSQNRVRDEQFF. This chain connects TRBV3-1 (or the pseudogene TRBV3-2) to TRBJ2-1, with a weak D call TRBD1 (6 bases). The CDR3 is made up of 14 amino acids. Germline-derived CDR1 and CDR2 are LGHDT and YNNKEL (reference sequence). Trimming cost V 2 bases and J 8 bases, with 13 bases left between them.

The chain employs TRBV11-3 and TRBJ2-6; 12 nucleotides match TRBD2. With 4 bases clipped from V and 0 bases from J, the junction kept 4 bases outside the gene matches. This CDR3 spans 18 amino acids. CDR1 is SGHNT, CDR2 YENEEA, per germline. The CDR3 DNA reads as TGTGCCAGCAGCTCCCGACTAGCGGGGGCCTCTGGGGCCAACGTCCTGACTTTC. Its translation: CASSSRLAGASGANVLTF.

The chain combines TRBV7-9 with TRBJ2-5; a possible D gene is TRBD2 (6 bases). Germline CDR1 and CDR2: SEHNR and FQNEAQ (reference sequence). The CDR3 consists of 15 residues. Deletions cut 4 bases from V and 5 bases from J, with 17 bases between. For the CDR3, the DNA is TGTGCCAGCAGCTCTCAACTAGCTCTTACGGAGACCCAGTACTTC. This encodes CASSSQLALTETQYF.

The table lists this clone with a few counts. CDR3 nucleotide sequence: TGTGCCAGCAGCCTCAGTGGGGGCGCGGGTGGCTACACCTTC. Protein: CASSLSGGAGGYTF. The chain is built from TRBV7-6 and TRBJ1-2; weak D call: TRBD1 (6 bases). The length of the CDR3 is 14 residues. V was shortened by 5 bases and J by 7 bases, with 17 bases between the two germline ends. Looked up from germline, CDR1 is SGHVS and CDR2 is FNYEAQ.

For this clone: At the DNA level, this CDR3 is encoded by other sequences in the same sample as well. The CDR3 spells CASSLRGGTEAFF. For the CDR3, the DNA is TGTGCCAGCAGTTTACGCGGGGGCACTGAAGCTTTCTTT. The chain recombines TRBV12-3 or TRBV12-4 with TRBJ1-1, with D possibly being TRBD1 (5 bases). The V end lost 2 bases, the J end lost 4 bases, and 8 bases lay between the germline ends. The CDR3 length is 13 residues.

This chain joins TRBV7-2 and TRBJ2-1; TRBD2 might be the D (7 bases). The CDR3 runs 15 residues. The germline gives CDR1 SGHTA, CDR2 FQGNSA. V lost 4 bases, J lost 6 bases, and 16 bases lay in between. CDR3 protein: CASSSQGRGGNEQFF. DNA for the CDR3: TGTGCCAGCAGCTCCCAGGGGAGGGGCGGCAATGAGCAGTTCTTC.

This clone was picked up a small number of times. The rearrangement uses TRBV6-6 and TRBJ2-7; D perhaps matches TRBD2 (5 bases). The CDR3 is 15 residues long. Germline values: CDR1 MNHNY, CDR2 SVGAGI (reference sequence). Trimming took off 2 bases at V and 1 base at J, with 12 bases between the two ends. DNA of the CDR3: TGTGCCAGCAGTTACCGACGGGGTTCTTCCTACGAGCAGTACTTC. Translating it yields CASSYRRGSSYEQYF.

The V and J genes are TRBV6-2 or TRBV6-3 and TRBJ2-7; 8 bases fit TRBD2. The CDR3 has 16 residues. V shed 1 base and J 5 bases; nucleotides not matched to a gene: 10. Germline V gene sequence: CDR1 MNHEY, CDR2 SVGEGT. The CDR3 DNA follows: TGTGCCAGCAGTTACTTTTCGGGACTAGGCTTCAACGAGCAGTACTTC. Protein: CASSYFSGLGFNEQYF.

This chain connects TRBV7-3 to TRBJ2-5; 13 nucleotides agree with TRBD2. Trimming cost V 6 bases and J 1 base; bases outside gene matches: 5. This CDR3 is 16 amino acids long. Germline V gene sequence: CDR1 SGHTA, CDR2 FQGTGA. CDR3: CASRTGTSGIQETQYF. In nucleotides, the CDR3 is TGTGCCAGCAGGACCGGGACTAGCGGGATCCAAGAGACCCAGTACTTC. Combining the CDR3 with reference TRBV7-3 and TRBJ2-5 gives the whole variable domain GAGVSQTPSNKVTEKGKYVELRCDPISGHTALYWYRQSLGQGPEFLIYFQGTGAADDSGLPNDRFFAVRPEGSVSTLKIQRTERGDSAVYLCASRTGTSGIQETQYFGPGTRLLVL.

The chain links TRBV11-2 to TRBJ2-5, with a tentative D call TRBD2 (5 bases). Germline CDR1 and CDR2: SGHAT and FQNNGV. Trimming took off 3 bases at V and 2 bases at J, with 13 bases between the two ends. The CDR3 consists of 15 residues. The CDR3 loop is CASSFLRTDQETQYF. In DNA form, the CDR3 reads TGTGCCAGCAGCTTCCTCCGGACTGATCAAGAGACCCAGTACTTC.

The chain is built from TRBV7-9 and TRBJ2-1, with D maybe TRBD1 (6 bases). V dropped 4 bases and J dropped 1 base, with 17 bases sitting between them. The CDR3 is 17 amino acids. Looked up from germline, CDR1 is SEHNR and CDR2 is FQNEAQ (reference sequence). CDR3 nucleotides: TGTGCCAGCAGCTCGTTGACAGGCCCCAATTCCTACAATGAGCAGTTCTTC. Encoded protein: CASSSLTGPNSYNEQFF. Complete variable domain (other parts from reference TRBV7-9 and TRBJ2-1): DTGVSQNPRHKITKRGQNVTFRCDPISEHNRLYWYRQTLGQGPEFLTYFQNEAQLEKSRLLSDRFSAERPKGSFSTLEIQRTEQGDSAMYLCASSSLTGPNSYNEQFFGPGTRLTVL.

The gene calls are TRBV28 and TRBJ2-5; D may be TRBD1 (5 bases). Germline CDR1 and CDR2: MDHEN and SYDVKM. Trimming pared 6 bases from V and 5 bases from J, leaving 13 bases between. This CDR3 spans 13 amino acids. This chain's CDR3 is CASSHDPGETQYF. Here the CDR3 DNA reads TGTGCCAGCAGCCACGACCCAGGGGAGACCCAGTACTTC.

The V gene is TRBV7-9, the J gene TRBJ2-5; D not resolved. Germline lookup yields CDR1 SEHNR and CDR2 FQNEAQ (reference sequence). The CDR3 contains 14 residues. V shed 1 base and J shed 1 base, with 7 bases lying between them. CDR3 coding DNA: TGTGCCAGCAGCTTAGATACTGCCCAAGAGACCCAGTACTTC. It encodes CASSLDTAQETQYF.

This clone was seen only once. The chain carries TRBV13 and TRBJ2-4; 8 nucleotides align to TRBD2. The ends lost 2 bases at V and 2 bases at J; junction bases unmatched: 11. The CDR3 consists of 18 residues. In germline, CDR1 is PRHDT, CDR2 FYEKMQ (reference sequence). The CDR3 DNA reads TGTGCCAGCAGCTTACTGGGTACGGGAGGGAGGACCAAAAACATTCAGTACTTC. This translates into CASSLLGTGGRTKNIQYF.

CDR3 loop: CASGLTLHLGGYEQYF. CDR3 nucleotides: TGTGCTAGTGGTTTGACACTTCATTTGGGGGGCTACGAGCAGTACTTC. The V and J genes are TRBV12-5 and TRBJ2-7; a weak D match, TRBD2 (6 bases). V lost 2 bases, J lost 3 bases, and 17 bases lay in between. CDR1 is LGHNT, CDR2 FRNRAP, per germline. The CDR3 totals 16 residues.